These 20 T cell receptor beta chains share one sample of origin, sequenced in a study of shared clonotypes between healthy human individuals. The table came from immunoSEQ multiplex PCR; TCRdb's copy has only in-frame clones and leaves some out. The data hold approximately 500,000 clones, with 70% to 85% observed a single time. Sequenced sample: PBMCs. The receptors stem from a woman in her forties in good health. Some clones in this sample may be carry-over from other donors' samples.

This chain joins TRBV5-6 and TRBJ1-1, with 7 bases identical to TRBD1. The length of the CDR3 is 14 residues. V gave up 1 base and J gave up 2 bases; unmatched junction bases: 2. Germline V gene sequence: CDR1 SGHDT, CDR2 YYEEEE. CDR3 residues: CASSLTGVNTEAFF. CDR3 DNA: TGTGCCAGCAGCTTGACAGGGGTTAACACTGAAGCTTTCTTT.

J is TRBJ2-6 and V is TRBV4-1; D is possibly TRBD1 (6 bases). Germline CDR1 reads MGHRA; CDR2 reads YSYEKL. V was pared by 6 bases and J by 0 bases, with 15 bases between. CDR3 size: 17 residues. The CDR3 here is CASRAITGSSGANVLTF. CDR3 DNA sequence: TGCGCCAGCAGGGCAATCACAGGGTCCTCTGGGGCCAACGTCCTGACTTTC.

The sample holds a few counts of this clone. The chain recombines TRBV5-1 with TRBJ1-1, with a weak D call TRBD1 (5 bases). With 5 bases removed from V and 6 bases from J, the gap between germline ends came to 8 bases. This CDR3 region has 11 residues. Germline lookup yields CDR1 SGHRS and CDR2 YFSETQ. CDR3: CASRAGPEAFF. As DNA, the CDR3 is TGCGCCAGCAGAGCGGGGCCTGAAGCTTTCTTT.

In this sample, this clone turned up a few times. The gene calls are TRBV6-5 and TRBJ1-2; tentative D call: TRBD1 (6 bases). The length of the CDR3 is 13 residues. V lost 6 bases, J lost 4 bases, and 12 bases lay in between. The germline V gene has CDR1 MNHEY and CDR2 SVGAGI. The CDR3 DNA reads TGTGCCAGCAGAAGCACAGGGATCTATGGCTACACCTTC. Translated: CASRSTGIYGYTF.

This clone has just one count. This rearrangement joins TRBV27 to TRBJ1-2; D may be TRBD1 (6 bases). The CDR3 spans 15 residues. The germline gives CDR1 MNHEY, CDR2 SMNVEV (reference sequence). Between the trimmed V and J ends, which lost 0 bases and 7 bases, there was a span of 15 bases. CDR3 in amino acids: CASSLSGNRAGGYTF. In DNA, the CDR3 is TGTGCCAGCAGTTTATCAGGGAACAGGGCCGGTGGCTACACCTTC.

This sequence joins TRBV6-5 and TRBJ1-5; 7 bases are shared with TRBD1. From germline, CDR1 is MNHEY and CDR2 SVGAGI. J was trimmed by 3 bases and V by 6 bases; bases with no gene match: 5. The CDR3 is made up of 14 amino acids. The CDR3 coding sequence is TGTGCCAGCAGCGCGGGACAGATCAATCAGCCCCAGCATTTT. Translated: CASSAGQINQPQHF.

The chain joins TRBV7-3 to TRBJ2-1, with 9 bases matching TRBD2. V trimming: 5 bases; J trimming: 7 bases; junction bases outside the gene matches: 6. Germline lookup yields CDR1 SGHTA and CDR2 FQGTGA. The CDR3 is 14 residues long. The CDR3 DNA is TGTGCCAGCAGCCCCAGCGGGAGGTTAAATGAGCAGTTCTTC. This sequence encodes CASSPSGRLNEQFF.

This clone occurred many times. Different DNA sequences within this sample yield the same CDR3. The rearrangement links TRBV6-1 to TRBJ2-7; D is ambiguous. Germline CDR1 reads MNHNS; CDR2 reads SASEGT. Trimming pared 3 bases from V and 4 bases from J, leaving 10 bases between. The CDR3 extends over 13 amino acids. This CDR3 is CASSEKAAYEQYF. DNA of the CDR3: TGTGCCAGCAGTGAGAAGGCAGCATACGAGCAGTACTTC.

The J gene is TRBJ1-2, the V gene TRBV10-3; D gene ambiguous. Germline lookup yields CDR1 ENHRY and CDR2 SYGVKD. The V end was cut by 0 bases, the J end by 8 bases, with 13 bases between. The length of the CDR3 is 14 residues. The CDR3 here is CAISESTAAGGYTF. CDR3 in DNA: TGTGCCATCAGTGAGTCTACAGCCGCGGGGGGCTACACCTTC.

The chain employs TRBV9 and TRBJ2-1; 9 bases fit TRBD1. The CDR3 sequence is 15 residues long. Germline V gives CDR1 SGDLS, CDR2 YYNGEE. The V and J ends lost 4 bases and 9 bases, in that order; junction bases with no gene match: 11. CDR3 loop: CASSPPGQGYTEQFF. CDR3 DNA sequence: TGTGCCAGCAGCCCCCCAGGACAGGGGTATACTGAGCAGTTCTTC.

V and J are TRBV7-2 and TRBJ1-5; tentatively, D is TRBD1 (6 bases). The CDR3 is made up of 17 amino acids. Trimming removed 4 bases at V and 1 base at J, with 17 bases between. Germline V lookup: CDR1 SGHTA, CDR2 FQGNSA. The DNA for the CDR3 is TGTGCCAGCAGCTCCCCCGGACAGCCCGCAAGCAATCAGCCCCAGCATTTT. It is translated as CASSSPGQPASNQPQHF.

This sequence joins TRBV6-1 and TRBJ2-7, with 8 nucleotides matching TRBD1. Germline values: CDR1 MNHNS, CDR2 SASEGT. The V segment lost 1 base and the J segment 3 bases; nucleotides outside the gene matches: 5. This CDR3 comprises 15 residues. CDR3 loop: CASSEGGQGFYEQYF. Written as DNA, the CDR3 is TGTGCCAGCAGTGAAGGTGGACAGGGTTTCTACGAGCAGTACTTC.

The gene calls are TRBV9 and TRBJ2-5, with 7 bases matching TRBD1. V was pared by 1 base and J by 5 bases, with 5 bases of the junction left unmatched. From germline, CDR1 is SGDLS and CDR2 YYNGEE. This CDR3 is built from 14 residues. CDR3 amino acids: CASSVLGTEETQYF. The CDR3 DNA is TGTGCCAGCAGCGTATTGGGGACAGAGGAGACCCAGTACTTC.

The chain recombines TRBV7-9 with TRBJ2-1, with D unclear. The CDR3 is made up of 15 amino acids. The V end was cut by 1 base, the J end by 6 bases, with 13 bases between. In germline, CDR1 is SEHNR, CDR2 FQNEAQ (reference sequence). This chain's CDR3 is CASSLGQASGNEQFF. Written as DNA, the CDR3 is TGTGCCAGCAGCTTAGGCCAGGCTTCGGGCAATGAGCAGTTCTTC.

This sequence joins TRBV4-3 and TRBJ2-1; no firm D call. CDR3 length: 13 residues. The germline V and J ends were trimmed by 0 bases and 4 bases, with 4 bases remaining between them. Germline CDR1 and CDR2: LGHNA and YSLEER. CDR3 bases: TGCGCCAGCAGCCAAGACACTTACAATGAGCAGTTCTTC. This sequence encodes CASSQDTYNEQFF.

This clone was seen a single time. The chain is built from TRBV6-1 and TRBJ1-2; possibly TRBD1 for D (5 bases). V lost 7 bases, J lost 5 bases, and 11 bases lay in between. The CDR3 is made up of 12 amino acids. The germline V gene encodes CDR1 MNHNS and CDR2 SASEGT. This CDR3 is CASMGRGYGYTF. The CDR3 region has the DNA TGTGCCAGCATGGGACGGGGATATGGCTACACCTTC.

The genes are TRBV28 and TRBJ2-7; D is unclear. Trimming removed 2 bases from V and 2 bases from J, with 10 bases in between. This CDR3 is 14 amino acids long. CDR1 is MDHEN and CDR2 is SYDVKM in the germline V gene. CDR3 sequence reads: CASSLARPPYEQYF. In DNA form, the CDR3 reads TGTGCCAGCAGTTTAGCAAGGCCCCCCTACGAGCAGTACTTC.

V and J are TRBV2 and TRBJ2-7; 10 nucleotides match TRBD2. The CDR3 runs to 14 residues. The trim removed 2 bases at V and 8 bases at J, leaving 6 bases unmatched. Looked up from germline, CDR1 is SNHLY and CDR2 is FYNNEI. The CDR3 region is CASSEIQREGKQYF. The CDR3 DNA reads as TGTGCCAGCAGTGAAATTCAGCGGGAGGGGAAGCAGTACTTC.

This clone was seen a single time. The V and J genes are TRBV2 and TRBJ2-1; 10 bases fit TRBD2. J lost 1 base, V lost 0 bases, and 3 bases had no gene match. CDR3 size: 17 residues. Per germline, CDR1 SNHLY and CDR2 FYNNEI. CDR3 sequence: CASSEAPAGGSYNEQFF. The CDR3 bases are TGTGCCAGCAGTGAAGCCCCAGCGGGAGGGTCCTACAATGAGCAGTTCTTC.

Ten or more counts support this clone. The chain combines TRBV18 with TRBJ2-7; tentatively, D is TRBD1 or TRBD2 (5 bases each). Trimming stripped 6 bases from V and 2 bases from J, with 11 bases between. Germline assignment: CDR1 KGHSH and CDR2 LQKENI. CDR3 size: 13 residues. CDR3 residues: CASSRGMAYEQYF. In DNA form, the CDR3 reads TGTGCCAGCTCGAGGGGAATGGCCTACGAGCAGTACTTC.